Listed here are 3 T cell receptor beta chains from one sample, sequenced in a study of blood T cell repertoires in COVID-19 (dated by TCRdb to 2020 to 2021). Library generation was performed with the immunoSEQ multiplex PCR assay. Held by TCRdb, this immuneACCESS table contains in-frame sequences only and omits some clones. Under half of the omission traces to an unresolved V gene where checked; the cause of the rest is unknown. In all, the sample holds 150,000 to 200,000 clones, and around 84% of those were seen once. The leading ten clones occupy approximately 14% of the sample. Sequencing was carried out using peripheral blood. The source is a woman aged 70 to 79 with COVID-19, enrolled during active disease.

The V call is TRBV7-9, the J call TRBJ2-7, with D maybe TRBD1 (5 bases). The germline V and J ends were trimmed by 5 bases and 3 bases, with 11 bases remaining between them. This CDR3 contains 13 residues. The germline V gene has CDR1 SEHNR and CDR2 FQNEAQ (reference sequence). The DNA for the CDR3 is TGTGCCAGCAGCCCAGGGTCCGTCTACGAGCAGTACTTC. Its protein is CASSPGSVYEQYF.

The chain has TRBV7-9 and TRBJ1-2; the D gene is possibly TRBD1 (5 bases). This CDR3 contains 12 residues. V dropped 1 base and J dropped 10 bases, with 10 bases sitting between them. CDR1 and CDR2 (germline): SEHNR, FQNEAQ (reference sequence). In nucleotides, the CDR3 is TGTGCCAGCAGCTTAGTACAGGCACTCTACACCTTC. This translates into CASSLVQALYTF.

The J gene is TRBJ1-1, the V gene TRBV19; possible D gene TRBD1, 6 bases. There are 15 residues in the CDR3. V gave up 9 bases and J gave up 3 bases, with 20 bases separating them. CDR1 and CDR2 from the germline V gene are LNHDA and SQIVND (reference sequence). CDR3 region: CARLSEQGTDTEAFF. As DNA, the CDR3 is TGTGCCAGATTATCGGAACAGGGCACGGACACTGAAGCTTTCTTT.